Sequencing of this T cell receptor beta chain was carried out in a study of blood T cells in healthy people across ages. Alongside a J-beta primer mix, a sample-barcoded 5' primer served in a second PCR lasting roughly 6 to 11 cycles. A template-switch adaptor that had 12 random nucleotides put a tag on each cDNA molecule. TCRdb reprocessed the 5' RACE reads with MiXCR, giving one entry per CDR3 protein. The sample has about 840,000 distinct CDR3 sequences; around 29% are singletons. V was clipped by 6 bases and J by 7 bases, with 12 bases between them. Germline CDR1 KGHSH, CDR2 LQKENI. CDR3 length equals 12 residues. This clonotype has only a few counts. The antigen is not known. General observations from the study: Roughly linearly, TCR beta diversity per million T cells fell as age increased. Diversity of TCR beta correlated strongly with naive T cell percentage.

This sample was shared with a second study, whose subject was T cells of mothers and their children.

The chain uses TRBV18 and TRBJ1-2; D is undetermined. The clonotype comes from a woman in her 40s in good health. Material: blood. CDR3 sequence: CASSQEGLGYTF. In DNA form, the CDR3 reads TGTGCCAGCTCCCAAGAAGGTCTTGGCTACACCTTC.